What follows are 27 T cell receptor beta chains derived from one specimen sequenced in a study of blood T cell repertoires in COVID-19 (TCRdb year 2020). The library was built by means of the immunoSEQ multiplex PCR assay. What TCRdb holds here is the immuneACCESS table cut down to in-frame rearrangements. Part of the clones is not present; checked against another copy, under half of the missing clones reflect an unresolved V gene, and the others are unexplained. This sample lists roughly 150,000 clones; around 86% were detected once. The ten largest clones represent approximately 4.1% of the sample. Sequencing used peripheral blood. Receptors were obtained from a woman older than 75 with acute or convalescent COVID-19.

The gene calls are TRBV7-9 and TRBJ2-5; tentatively, D is TRBD2 (5 bases). This CDR3 contains 16 residues. Germline assignment: CDR1 SEHNR and CDR2 FQNEAQ (reference sequence). Trimming took off 2 bases at V and 4 bases at J, with 17 bases between the two ends. The CDR3 nucleotides read TGTGCCAGCAGCTTATATAACGGGGAATTGAGAGAGACCCAGTACTTC. Encoded protein: CASSLYNGELRETQYF. The whole variable domain, remainder taken from reference TRBV7-9 and TRBJ2-5, is DTGVSQNPRHKITKRGQNVTFRCDPISEHNRLYWYRQTLGQGPEFLTYFQNEAQLEKSRLLSDRFSAERPKGSFSTLEIQRTEQGDSAMYLCASSLYNGELRETQYFGPGTRLLVL.

The chain uses TRBV5-6 and TRBJ1-4; tentatively, D is TRBD1 (5 bases). Germline V lookup: CDR1 SGHDT, CDR2 YYEEEE. With 7 bases removed from V and 5 bases from J, the gap between germline ends came to 18 bases. The CDR3 loop spans 15 amino acids. The chain's CDR3 is CASGLGGRSNEKLFF. CDR3 coding DNA: TGTGCCAGCGGACTGGGGGGTCGAAGCAATGAAAAACTGTTTTTT.

For this clone: Other DNA sequences in this specimen translate into the identical CDR3. The chain combines TRBV7-3 with TRBJ2-5, with 9 bases identical to TRBD1. The length of the CDR3 is 14 residues. Trimming at V came to 5 bases and at J to 2 bases, leaving 3 bases not matched to a gene. From germline, CDR1 is SGHTA and CDR2 FQGTGA. The CDR3: CASSLTGGQETQYF. CDR3 nucleotides: TGTGCCAGCAGCCTGACAGGGGGGCAAGAGACCCAGTACTTC.

The chain couples TRBV6-1 to TRBJ2-1, with no clear D. The CDR3 consists of 14 residues. CDR1 is MNHNS, CDR2 SASEGT, per germline. The V end was cut by 8 bases, the J end by 3 bases, with 14 bases between. CDR3 residues: CASGPRSYYNEQFF. CDR3 coding DNA: TGTGCCAGCGGCCCCCGGAGCTACTACAATGAGCAGTTCTTC.

This sequence joins TRBV5-1 and TRBJ2-3; the match to TRBD2 covers 9 bases. J gave up 4 bases and V 0 bases, and 6 bases lay outside the gene matches. Germline V gene lookup returns CDR1 SGHRS and CDR2 YFSETQ. CDR3 length: 16 residues. The CDR3 DNA sequence: TGCGCCAGCAGCTTGGAGGGCGGGAGGGCCGCAGATACGCAGTATTTT. Protein: CASSLEGGRAADTQYF.

The V and J genes are TRBV15 and TRBJ2-5; 7 bases align to TRBD1. Germline V gene lookup returns CDR1 LNHNV and CDR2 YYDKDF (reference sequence). The CDR3 runs 13 residues. Losses at the gene ends were 6 bases for V and 3 bases for J; bases not matched to a gene: 4. CDR3 sequence: CATSITGEETQYF. CDR3 DNA: TGTGCCACCAGTATAACAGGGGAAGAGACCCAGTACTTC.

This clone has more than one count but fewer than ten. The chain uses TRBV4-1 and TRBJ1-5; no reliable D call. The CDR3 contains 15 residues. CDR1 is MGHRA and CDR2 is YSYEKL in the germline V gene. Between the trimmed V and J ends, which lost 6 bases and 0 bases, there was a span of 12 bases. The CDR3 region is CASSSGYNSNQPQHF. As DNA, the CDR3 is TGCGCCAGCAGTTCCGGGTACAATAGCAATCAGCCCCAGCATTTT.

This clone came up once. This chain connects TRBV11-1 to TRBJ1-1, with a possible D match to TRBD1 (5 bases). CDR1 is SGHAT and CDR2 is FQDESV in the germline V gene (reference sequence). The V end lost 2 bases, the J end lost 7 bases, and 8 bases lay between the germline ends. This CDR3 comprises 12 residues. The CDR3 reads CASSLRGSEAFF. Here the CDR3 DNA reads TGTGCCAGCAGCTTACGGGGGAGTGAAGCTTTCTTT.

The gene calls are TRBV7-3 and TRBJ2-1; the match to TRBD2 covers 11 bases. V shed 5 bases and J 2 bases; nucleotides not matched to a gene: 5. The CDR3 length is 16 residues. Germline assignment: CDR1 SGHTA and CDR2 FQGTGA. CDR3 residues: CASSLAGGSTYNEQFF. The CDR3, as DNA: TGTGCCAGCAGCCTAGCGGGGGGCTCCACCTACAATGAGCAGTTCTTC. Looking up the rest from reference TRBV7-3 and TRBJ2-1 gives the full variable domain: GAGVSQTPSNKVTEKGKYVELRCDPISGHTALYWYRQSLGQGPEFLIYFQGTGAADDSGLPNDRFFAVRPEGSVSTLKIQRTERGDSAVYLCASSLAGGSTYNEQFFGPGTRLTVL.

The chain couples TRBV27 to TRBJ1-4, with TRBD1 matching over 9 bases. The germline V gene encodes CDR1 MNHEY and CDR2 SMNVEV (reference sequence). V dropped 6 bases and J dropped 8; count of bases not matched to a gene: 10. The CDR3 contains 15 residues. CDR3 in DNA: TGTGCCAGCAGCCCCAACCGAGGACAGGGGGAAAAACTGTTTTTT. It specifies CASSPNRGQGEKLFF. The full variable domain, with the rest looked up from reference TRBV27 and TRBJ1-4, is EAQVTQNPRYLITVTGKKLTVTCSQNMNHEYMSWYRQDPGLGLRQIYYSMNVEVTDKGDVPEGYKVSRKEKRNFPLILESPSPNQTSLYFCASSPNRGQGEKLFFGSGTQLSVL.

This sequence joins TRBV7-9 and TRBJ2-5; tentatively, D is TRBD1 (5 bases). V was shortened by 3 bases and J by 6 bases, with 14 bases between the two germline ends. The CDR3 totals 14 residues. Germline CDR1 SEHNR, CDR2 FQNEAQ (reference sequence). The CDR3 DNA reads as TGTGCCAGCAGCTTGTACAGGCCGTTGCAGACCCAGTACTTC. It encodes CASSLYRPLQTQYF.

V and J are TRBV28 and TRBJ2-1; TRBD2 matches at 10 bases. This CDR3 is built from 17 residues. The ends lost 2 bases at V and 4 bases at J; junction bases unmatched: 8. The germline V gene encodes CDR1 MDHEN and CDR2 SYDVKM. CDR3 DNA sequence: TGTGCCAGCAGTTTAGCTAGCGGGGGCAATCGGTACAATGAGCAGTTCTTC. Encoded protein: CASSLASGGNRYNEQFF.

The chain has TRBV19 and TRBJ2-1, with D possibly being TRBD2 (6 bases). The CDR3 length is 15 residues. With 5 bases removed from V and 2 bases from J, the gap between germline ends came to 13 bases. Per germline, CDR1 LNHDA and CDR2 SQIVND (reference sequence). DNA for the CDR3: TGTGCCAGTAGTTATCCGGGAGCCGCCTACAATGAGCAGTTCTTC. Residues: CASSYPGAAYNEQFF.

This clone was recorded a few times. The gene calls are TRBV4-1 and TRBJ2-6; a weak D match, TRBD1 (6 bases). The V end was cut by 3 bases, the J end by 0 bases, with 9 bases between. The CDR3 is made up of 16 amino acids. Per germline, CDR1 MGHRA and CDR2 YSYEKL. CDR3 residues: CASSQDSYSGANVLTF. DNA of the CDR3: TGCGCCAGCAGCCAGGACAGCTACTCTGGGGCCAACGTCCTGACTTTC.

The chain links TRBV20-1 to TRBJ1-5; D is uncertain. V lost 3 bases and J lost 7, with 10 bases in between. CDR1 and CDR2 from the germline V gene are DFQATT and SNEGSKA (reference sequence). This CDR3 spans 12 amino acids. CDR3 residues: CSASRTAQPQHF. The CDR3 bases are TGCAGTGCTAGTCGGACTGCGCAGCCCCAGCATTTT.

This chain links TRBV30 with TRBJ1-5; tentative D call: TRBD1 (6 bases). V lost 5 bases to trimming and J lost 1 base, with 9 bases between them. Looked up from germline, CDR1 is GTSNPN and CDR2 is SVGIG (reference sequence). This CDR3 is built from 13 residues. In nucleotides, the CDR3 is TGTGCCTGGGCGAGGGGGAGCAATCAGCCCCAGCATTTT. Translation gives CAWARGSNQPQHF.

This clone has at least ten counts. The chain has TRBV12-3 or TRBV12-4 and TRBJ2-1, with no clear D. Deletions cut 10 bases from V and 0 bases from J, with 7 bases between. The CDR3 length is 12 residues. The CDR3 DNA is TGTGCCACCGACTTCTCCTACAATGAGCAGTTCTTC. Encoded protein: CATDFSYNEQFF.

V and J are TRBV7-8 and TRBJ1-2; D gene ambiguous. V dropped 3 bases and J dropped 0 bases, with 14 bases sitting between them. CDR3 length equals 16 residues. Germline V gene lookup returns CDR1 SGHVS and CDR2 FQNEAQ. The CDR3 region has the DNA TGTGCCAGCAGCTTCAGTGGAGGCCCGGCTAACTATGGCTACACCTTC. Its translation: CASSFSGGPANYGYTF.

The chain has TRBV5-6 and TRBJ2-1; the D is unclear. Germline values: CDR1 SGHDT, CDR2 YYEEEE. The CDR3 is made up of 15 amino acids. Trimming removed 1 base from V and 6 bases from J, with 14 bases in between. The CDR3 spells CASSLFGHSGNEQFF. The CDR3 DNA reads as TGTGCCAGCAGCTTGTTCGGTCACTCCGGCAATGAGCAGTTCTTC.

The CDR3 protein is CATSSLDWLTGELFF. The CDR3 coding sequence is TGTGCCACCAGCTCCCTGGACTGGCTCACCGGGGAGCTGTTTTTT. The chain carries TRBV15 and TRBJ2-2; TRBD2 might be the D (5 bases). Germline V gives CDR1 LNHNV, CDR2 YYDKDF (reference sequence). Trimming removed 5 bases at V and 4 bases at J, with 14 bases between. The CDR3 sequence is 15 residues long.

This clone was seen only a few times. The DNA of the CDR3 is TGTGCCAGCAGGGTGTGGAGGGCCCAGACCCCCCTCCACTTT. This encodes CASRVWRAQTPLHF. The rearrangement uses TRBV27 and TRBJ1-6; unclear D gene. V lost 6 bases and J 13 bases, leaving 19 bases between the germline ends. From germline, CDR1 is MNHEY and CDR2 SMNVEV (reference sequence). The CDR3 has 14 residues.

The CDR3, as DNA: TGTGCCAGCAGAACCCGACAGTCGACCATATATTTT. The encoded protein is CASRTRQSTIYF. This rearrangement joins TRBV28 to TRBJ1-3, with D perhaps matching TRBD1 (5 bases). CDR1 MDHEN and CDR2 SYDVKM come from the germline V gene. V was shortened by 6 bases and J by 10 bases, with 13 bases between the two germline ends. This CDR3 is built from 12 residues.

The rearrangement uses TRBV5-6 and TRBJ1-1; D gene uncertain. CDR3 length: 17 amino acids. Germline V CDR1 and CDR2: SGHDT, YYEEEE. Trimming stripped 5 bases from V and 2 bases from J, with 22 bases between. The CDR3 protein is CASSFKYGYGENTEAFF. In DNA form, the CDR3 reads TGTGCCAGCAGTTTTAAATACGGGTACGGCGAAAACACTGAAGCTTTCTTT. The whole variable domain, filled in from reference TRBV5-6 and TRBJ1-1, reads DAGVTQSPTHLIKTRGQQVTLRCSPKSGHDTVSWYQQALGQGPQFIFQYYEEEERQRGNFPDRFSGHQFPNYSSELNVNALLLGDSALYLCASSFKYGYGENTEAFFGQGTRLTVV.

J is TRBJ2-2 and V is TRBV27; TRBD1 is a possible D gene (5 bases). With 8 bases removed from V and 7 bases from J, the gap between germline ends came to 17 bases. The CDR3 loop spans 14 amino acids. Germline V lookup: CDR1 MNHEY, CDR2 SMNVEV (reference sequence). CDR3 in amino acids: CASHQPGYHGELFF. The CDR3 DNA reads as TGTGCCAGCCACCAACCAGGGTACCACGGGGAGCTGTTTTTT.

This rearrangement joins TRBV7-9 to TRBJ2-2; 7 bases are shared with TRBD2. Germline V CDR1 and CDR2: SEHNR, FQNEAQ (reference sequence). This CDR3 has 16 residues. The V segment lost 5 bases and the J segment 0 bases; nucleotides outside the gene matches: 6. CDR3 DNA sequence: TGTGCCAGCAGCCCGCGGACTAGTCCGAACACCGGGGAGCTGTTTTTT. This gives the protein CASSPRTSPNTGELFF.

The chain recombines TRBV13 with TRBJ1-2, with a weak D call TRBD1 (5 bases). Trimming removed 4 bases from V and 0 bases from J, with 15 bases in between. The CDR3 has 16 amino acids. Germline-derived CDR1 and CDR2 are PRHDT and FYEKMQ (reference sequence). DNA for the CDR3: TGTGCCAGCAGCTCGCGGGGCAGGGAGACTAACTATGGCTACACCTTC. It yields the protein CASSSRGRETNYGYTF.

As to this clone: In the same sample, other DNA sequences code for this CDR3. This chain connects TRBV28 to TRBJ1-1, with unresolved D. This CDR3 contains 13 residues. CDR1 and CDR2 (germline): MDHEN, SYDVKM. V shed 6 bases and J shed 1 base, with 9 bases lying between them. The CDR3 coding sequence is TGTGCCAGCAGCCGTTACAAGAACACTGAAGCTTTCTTT. Amino acid sequence: CASSRYKNTEAFF.